This TCR beta chain comes out of a study of T cell responses to AZD1222 COVID-19 vaccine. Generated by immunoSEQ multiplex PCR, the TCRdb table keeps only in-frame clones and is missing some. The table includes around 84,000 clones, 85% to 90% detected once. Germline CDR1 is KGHSH and CDR2 is LQKENI. The CDR3 is 15 amino acids. The V and J ends lost 0 bases and 8 bases respectively, with 13 bases between them. In the case of this clone: Its specificity is not known.

The study's findings and limits: Donor demographics were predominantly white British with a female majority; clonal diversity may be underestimated. Spike regions recognized by vaccine-associated CD4 TCRs spanned the protein, led by 160-218 and 743-854.

The genes are TRBV18 and TRBJ1-4; tentative D call: TRBD1 (5 bases). The TCR was taken from an adult in good health. The sequenced sample was peripheral blood, obtained on day 0 of AZD1222 vaccination. CDR3 protein: CASSPPGGAREKLFF. The CDR3 DNA reads as TGTGCCAGCTCACCACCGGGAGGGGCACGGGAAAAACTGTTTTTT.